Detailed here is one TCR beta chain. The source of the sample is a study of regulatory and conventional T cells in RAG deficiency. TCRdb's copy holds only in-frame clones and misses some; the assay was immunoSEQ multiplex PCR. The sample consists of roughly 32,000 clones, roughly 96% of them appearing once. Germline lookup yields CDR1 SQVTM and CDR2 ANQGSEA. V was shortened by 4 bases and J by 5 bases, with 23 bases between the two germline ends. The CDR3 covers 16 residues. Conventional CD4+ T cells were sorted from blood as CD25-low CD127-high cells. This same sample was also part of a study on regulatory T cells. That investigation notes: Amplification used 52 TRBV primers and 13 TRBJ primers.

The sequencing input was CD25- CD4+ T cells sorted from blood. The receptor was derived from a human donor in good health. The chain carries TRBV29-1 and TRBJ1-1, with TRBD1 as a possible D gene (5 bases). For the CDR3, the DNA is TGCAGCGTTGCCCCACCGGAGGGGCGCCGGGGGACTGAAGCTTTCTTT. This encodes CSVAPPEGRRGTEAFF.